The clone carrying this T cell receptor beta chain appeared many times. V dropped 7 bases and J dropped 1; count of bases not matched to a gene: 6. This CDR3 has 14 amino acids. These data come from a study of CD8 T cells in ankylosing spondylitis. TCRdb reanalysed the 5' RACE reads using MiXCR and keeps one entry per CDR3 protein. The data hold around 130,000 distinct CDR3 sequences, with 6.5% to 9% observed a single time. The chain recombines TRBV12-3 or TRBV12-4 with TRBJ1-1; TRBD1 agrees at 7 bases. Sequencing used blood, either unsorted or a sorted T cell fraction (not recorded which). This receptor was identified in a male donor with ankylosing spondylitis or in good health (not recorded which). The CDR3 reads CASTETGRNTEAFF. Written as DNA, the CDR3 is TGTGCCAGCACCGAGACAGGGAGGAACACTGAAGCTTTCTTT.